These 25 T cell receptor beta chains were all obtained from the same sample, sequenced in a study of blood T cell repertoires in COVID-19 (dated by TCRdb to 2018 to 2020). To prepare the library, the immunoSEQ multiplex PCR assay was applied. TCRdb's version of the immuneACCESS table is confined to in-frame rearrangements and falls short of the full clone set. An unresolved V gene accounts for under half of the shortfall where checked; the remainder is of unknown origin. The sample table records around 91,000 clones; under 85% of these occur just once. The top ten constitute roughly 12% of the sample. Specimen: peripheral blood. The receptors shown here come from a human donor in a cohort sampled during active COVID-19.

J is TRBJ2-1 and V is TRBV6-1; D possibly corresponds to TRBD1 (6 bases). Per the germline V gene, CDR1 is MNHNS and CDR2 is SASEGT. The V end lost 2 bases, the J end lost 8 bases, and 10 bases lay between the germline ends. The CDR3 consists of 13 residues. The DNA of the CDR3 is TGTGCCAGCAGTGAAAGGTCAGGGGATGAGCAGTTCTTC. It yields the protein CASSERSGDEQFF.

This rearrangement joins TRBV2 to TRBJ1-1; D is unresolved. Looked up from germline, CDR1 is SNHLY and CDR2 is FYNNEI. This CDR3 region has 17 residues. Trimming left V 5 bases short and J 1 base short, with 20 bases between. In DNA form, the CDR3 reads TGTGCCAGCAGTCAACAAAGCGCCCTAGCGCCGAACACTGAAGCTTTCTTT. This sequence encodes CASSQQSALAPNTEAFF. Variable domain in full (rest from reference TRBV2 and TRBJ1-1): EPEVTQTPSHQVTQMGQEVILRCVPISNHLYFYWYRQILGQKVEFLVSFYNNEISEKSEIFDDQFSVERPDGSNFTLKIRSTKLEDSAMYFCASSQQSALAPNTEAFFGQGTRLTVV.

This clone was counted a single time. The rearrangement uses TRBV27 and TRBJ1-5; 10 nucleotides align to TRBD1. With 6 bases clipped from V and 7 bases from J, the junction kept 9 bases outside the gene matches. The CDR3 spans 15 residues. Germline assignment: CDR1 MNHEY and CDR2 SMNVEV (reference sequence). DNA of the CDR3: TGTGCCAGCAGACGAAGCGGACAGGGGGGCCAGCCCCAGCATTTT. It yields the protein CASRRSGQGGQPQHF.

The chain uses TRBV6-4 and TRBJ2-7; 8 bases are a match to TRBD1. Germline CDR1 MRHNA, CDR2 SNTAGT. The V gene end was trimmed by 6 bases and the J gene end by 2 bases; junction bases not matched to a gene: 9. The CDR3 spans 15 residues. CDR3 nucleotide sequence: TGTGCCAGCAGAGCTTCCGGGACAGGTACCTACGAGCAGTACTTC. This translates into CASRASGTGTYEQYF.

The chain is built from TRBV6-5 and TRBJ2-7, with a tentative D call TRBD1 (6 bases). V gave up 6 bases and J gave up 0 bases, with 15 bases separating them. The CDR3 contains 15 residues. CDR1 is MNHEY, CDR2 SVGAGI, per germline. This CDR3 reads CASSRGQIASYEQYF. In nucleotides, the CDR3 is TGTGCCAGCAGCCGCGGACAGATTGCCTCCTACGAGCAGTACTTC.

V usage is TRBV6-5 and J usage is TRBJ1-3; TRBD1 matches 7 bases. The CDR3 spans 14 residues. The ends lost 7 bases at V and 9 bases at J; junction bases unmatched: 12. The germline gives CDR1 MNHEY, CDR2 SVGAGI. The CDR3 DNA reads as TGTGCCAGCATCTGGGGGCAGGGGGGCGGCACCATATATTTT. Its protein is CASIWGQGGGTIYF.

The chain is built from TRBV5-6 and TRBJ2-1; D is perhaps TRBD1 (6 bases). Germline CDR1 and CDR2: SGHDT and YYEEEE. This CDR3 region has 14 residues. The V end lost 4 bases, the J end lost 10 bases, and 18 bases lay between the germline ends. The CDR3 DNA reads TGTGCCAGCAGCCTTCCAGGTACAGGGCTCGAGCAGTTCTTC. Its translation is CASSLPGTGLEQFF.

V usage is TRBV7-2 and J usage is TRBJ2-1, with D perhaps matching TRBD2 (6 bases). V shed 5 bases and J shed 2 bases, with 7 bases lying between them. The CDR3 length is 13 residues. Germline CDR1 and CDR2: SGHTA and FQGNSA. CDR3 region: CASSAGPYNEQFF. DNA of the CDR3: TGTGCCAGCAGCGCGGGACCCTACAATGAGCAGTTCTTC.

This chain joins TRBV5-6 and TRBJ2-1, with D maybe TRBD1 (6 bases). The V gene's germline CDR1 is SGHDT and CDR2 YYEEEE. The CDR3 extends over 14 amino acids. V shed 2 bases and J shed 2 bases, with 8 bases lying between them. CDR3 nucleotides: TGTGCCAGCAGCTTTACAGGGACCTACAATGAGCAGTTCTTC. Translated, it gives CASSFTGTYNEQFF.

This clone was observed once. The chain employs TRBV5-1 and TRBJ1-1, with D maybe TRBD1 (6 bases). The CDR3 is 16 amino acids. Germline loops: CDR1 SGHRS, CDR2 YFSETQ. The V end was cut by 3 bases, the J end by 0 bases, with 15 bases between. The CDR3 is CASSSLTGTMNTEAFF. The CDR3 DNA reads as TGCGCCAGCAGCTCCCTTACCGGGACAATGAACACTGAAGCTTTCTTT.

For the CDR3, the DNA is TGTGCCAGTAGTATAGATGGCTCCCGCACAGATACGCAGTATTTT. This encodes CASSIDGSRTDTQYF. The chain combines TRBV19 with TRBJ2-3; D ambiguous. In germline, CDR1 is LNHDA, CDR2 SQIVND (reference sequence). V was clipped by 0 bases and J by 1 base, with 8 bases between them. This CDR3 is 15 amino acids long.

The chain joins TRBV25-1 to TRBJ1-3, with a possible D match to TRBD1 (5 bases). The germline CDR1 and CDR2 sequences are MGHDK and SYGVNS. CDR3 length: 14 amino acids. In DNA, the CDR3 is TGTGCTTGCCAAATGGACAACTCTGGAAACACCATATATTTT. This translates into CACQMDNSGNTIYF.

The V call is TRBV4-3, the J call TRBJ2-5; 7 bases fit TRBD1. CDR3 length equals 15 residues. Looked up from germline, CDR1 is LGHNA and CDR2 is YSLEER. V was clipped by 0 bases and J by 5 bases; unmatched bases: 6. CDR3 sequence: CASSQEAGGWETQYF. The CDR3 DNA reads TGCGCCAGCAGCCAAGAAGCAGGGGGTTGGGAGACCCAGTACTTC.

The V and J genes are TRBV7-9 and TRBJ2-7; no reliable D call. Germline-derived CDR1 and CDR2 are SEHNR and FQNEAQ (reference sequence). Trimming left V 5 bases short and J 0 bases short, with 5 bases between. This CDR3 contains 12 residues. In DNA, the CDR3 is TGTGCCAGCAGCCCCAACTCCTACGAGCAGTACTTC. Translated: CASSPNSYEQYF.

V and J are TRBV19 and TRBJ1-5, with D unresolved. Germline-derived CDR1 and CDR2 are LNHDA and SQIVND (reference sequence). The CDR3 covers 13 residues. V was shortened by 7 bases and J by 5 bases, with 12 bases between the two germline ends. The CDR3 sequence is CASTLNFYQPQHF. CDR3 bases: TGTGCCAGTACCTTAAACTTCTATCAGCCCCAGCATTTT.

The CDR3 DNA reads as TGTGCCAGCAGCTTGAACCGGGACAGGGGGCGCGAGGATACGCAGTATTTT. Translating it yields CASSLNRDRGREDTQYF. The V call is TRBV7-9, the J call TRBJ2-3; 12 bases map to TRBD1. V was clipped by 3 bases and J by 6 bases; unmatched bases: 10. From germline, CDR1 is SEHNR and CDR2 FQNEAQ (reference sequence). This CDR3 region has 17 residues.

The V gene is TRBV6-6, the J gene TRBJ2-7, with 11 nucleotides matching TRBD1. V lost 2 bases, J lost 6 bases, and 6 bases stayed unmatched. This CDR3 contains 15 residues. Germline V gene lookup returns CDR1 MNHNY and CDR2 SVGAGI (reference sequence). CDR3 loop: CASSYDPGQGGEQYF. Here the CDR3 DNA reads TGTGCCAGCAGTTACGACCCGGGACAGGGGGGCGAGCAGTACTTC.

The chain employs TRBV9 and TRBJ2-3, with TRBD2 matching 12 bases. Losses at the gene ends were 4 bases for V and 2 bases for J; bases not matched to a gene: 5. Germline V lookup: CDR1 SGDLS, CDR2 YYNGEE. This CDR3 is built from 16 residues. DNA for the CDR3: TGTGCCAGCAGCTATACTAGCGGGGGGTCCACAGATACGCAGTATTTT. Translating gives CASSYTSGGSTDTQYF.

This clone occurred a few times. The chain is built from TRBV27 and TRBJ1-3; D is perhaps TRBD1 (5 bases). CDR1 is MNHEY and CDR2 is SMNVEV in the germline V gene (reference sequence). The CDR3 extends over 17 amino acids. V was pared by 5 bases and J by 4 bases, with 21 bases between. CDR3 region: CASSPASPGRRGNTIYF. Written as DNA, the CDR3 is TGTGCCAGCAGTCCCGCGTCCCCAGGGAGGAGAGGAAACACCATATATTTT.

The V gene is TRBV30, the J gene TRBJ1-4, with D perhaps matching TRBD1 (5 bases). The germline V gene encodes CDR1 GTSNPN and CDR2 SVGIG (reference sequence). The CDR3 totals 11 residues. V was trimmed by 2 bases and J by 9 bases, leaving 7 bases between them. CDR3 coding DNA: TGTGCCTGGAGTCCAGGGAAAAAACTGTTTTTT. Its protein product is CAWSPGKKLFF.

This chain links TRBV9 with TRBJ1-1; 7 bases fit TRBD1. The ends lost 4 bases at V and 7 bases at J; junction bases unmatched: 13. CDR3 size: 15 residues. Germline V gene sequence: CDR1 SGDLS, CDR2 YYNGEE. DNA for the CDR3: TGTGCCAGCAGCCCATACCACGCAGGGGGAGGTGAAGCTTTCTTT. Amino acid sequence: CASSPYHAGGGEAFF. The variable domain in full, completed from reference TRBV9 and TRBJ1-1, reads DSGVTQTPKHLITATGQRVTLRCSPRSGDLSVYWYQQSLDQGLQFLIQYYNGEERAKGNILERFSAQQFPDLHSELNLSSLELGDSALYFCASSPYHAGGGEAFFGQGTRLTVV.

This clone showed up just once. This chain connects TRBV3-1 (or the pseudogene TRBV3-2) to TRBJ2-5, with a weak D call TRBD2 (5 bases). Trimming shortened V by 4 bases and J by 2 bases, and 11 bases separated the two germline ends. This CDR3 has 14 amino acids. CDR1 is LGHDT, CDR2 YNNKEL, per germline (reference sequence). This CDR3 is CASSLLTGQETQYF. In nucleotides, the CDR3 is TGTGCCAGCAGCCTACTAACGGGGCAAGAGACCCAGTACTTC.

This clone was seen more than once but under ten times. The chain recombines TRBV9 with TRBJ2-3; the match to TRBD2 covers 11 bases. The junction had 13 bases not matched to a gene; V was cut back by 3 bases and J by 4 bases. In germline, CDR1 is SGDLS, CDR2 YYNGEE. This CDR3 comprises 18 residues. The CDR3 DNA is TGTGCCAGCAGCGCCCCCGTAAGACTAGCGGGGAAGTCAGATACGCAGTATTTT. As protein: CASSAPVRLAGKSDTQYF.

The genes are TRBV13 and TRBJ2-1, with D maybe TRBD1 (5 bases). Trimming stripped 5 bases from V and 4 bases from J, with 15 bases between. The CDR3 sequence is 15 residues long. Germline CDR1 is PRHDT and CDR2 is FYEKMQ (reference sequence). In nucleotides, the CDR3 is TGTGCCAGCAGCCACCCCAATCAGGGTTACAATGAGCAGTTCTTC. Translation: CASSHPNQGYNEQFF.

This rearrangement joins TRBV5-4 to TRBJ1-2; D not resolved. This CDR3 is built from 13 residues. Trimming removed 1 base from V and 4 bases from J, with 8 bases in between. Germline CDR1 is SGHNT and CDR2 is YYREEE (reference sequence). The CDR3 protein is CASSLSLFYGYTF. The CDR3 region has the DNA TGTGCCAGCAGCTTGTCCCTGTTCTATGGCTACACCTTC.